This TCR beta chain was identified in a study of human T cells and chemical hapten exposure. At the level of the study: The study traced per-sample TCR yield variation mainly to small differences in pooled library volumes. Study findings and constraints: Because they had alopecia, donors may respond immunologically unlike healthy people.

What the library attached to individual cDNA molecules were unique molecular identifiers. TCRdb reprocessed the RACE reads via MiXCR and lists one record per CDR3 protein. The data show about 380,000 distinct CDR3 sequences, about 4.4% seen once. Time point reported: patch test 1, 2 weeks after DPC sensitization. Treatment described: therapeutic diphenylcyclopropenone sensitization with weekly scalp DPC. Prior to application of each patch test, blood was drawn. This clonotype was counted only a few times. The antigen is unknown. V was clipped by 8 bases and J by 7 bases, with 20 bases between them. Per the germline V gene, CDR1 is LGHNA and CDR2 is YSLEER. This CDR3 is built from 14 residues.

This material consisted of whole blood, taken in connection with sensitization to the hapten diphenylcyclopropenone (DPC). This clonotype was sampled from a woman aged 45 to 65 with alopecia areata. Some clones in this sample may be carry-over from other donors' samples. This sequence joins TRBV4-3 and TRBJ1-1, with D hard to call. The CDR3 DNA is TGCGCCAGCCGCGATGGCTCGAACTCGGTTGAAGCTTTCTTT. Its translation is CASRDGSNSVEAFF.